This TCR beta chain derives from a study of T cell repertoires in cytomegalovirus infection. Study details: Both CMV infection and a matching HLA type were indicated by public TCR beta signatures. Study-level points and caveats: Clonotype analysis showed dominance of the ex vivo response by HLA-C-restricted CMV-specific TCR beta clonotypes.

Notes on this clonotype: The target antigen is unknown.

The CDR3 length is 15 residues. The J segment lost 2 bases and the V segment lost 3 bases, leaving 3 bases of the junction unmatched. The germline V gene encodes CDR1 LGHDT and CDR2 YNNKEL (reference sequence). Via MiXCR, TCRdb re-called the reads, giving one row per CDR3 protein. The sample includes 150,000 to 200,000 distinct CDR3 sequences, 28% seen only once; the top ten take approximately 30%. The gene calls are TRBV3-1 and TRBJ1-5, with 8 bases matching TRBD1. This TCR derives from a human donor in good health (CMV status not recorded). Some clones in this sample may be carry-over from other donors' samples. The sequenced sample was PBMCs. CDR3 DNA: TGTGCCAGCAGCCATGGGGGACAGGGCAATCAGCCCCAGCATTTT. It codes for CASSHGGQGNQPQHF.